This passage covers 25 T cell receptor beta chains from one sample sequenced in a study of CD8 T cells in Susac syndrome. Random hexamers served to reverse transcribe roughly 0.45 to 1 ug RNA. MiXCR, run by TCRdb on the immunoSEQ multiplex PCR reads, gives a single entry per CDR3 protein. The profile shows around 110,000 distinct CDR3 sequences, 94% of them singletons. The sequenced sample consisted of CD8+ T cells from PBMCs. The source is a human donor with Susac syndrome.

For the CDR3, the DNA is TGTGCCAGCAGTGTGGGTCCCTCCTACGAGCAGTACTTC. The encoded protein is CASSVGPSYEQYF. The chain combines TRBV6-4 with TRBJ2-7; D gene uncertain. CDR1 is MRHNA and CDR2 is SNTAGT in the germline V gene. This CDR3 contains 13 residues. V was pared by 4 bases and J by 0 bases, with 7 bases between.

The chain employs TRBV4-3 and TRBJ1-1; TRBD1 is a possible D gene (5 bases). V lost 5 bases and J lost 1, with 11 bases in between. Germline V gene lookup returns CDR1 LGHNA and CDR2 YSLEER. The CDR3 is made up of 14 amino acids. CDR3 residues: CASSNGGTNTEAFF. CDR3 bases: TGCGCCAGCAGCAATGGAGGGACGAACACTGAAGCTTTCTTT.

The chain couples TRBV29-1 to TRBJ2-1; D could derive from TRBD1 or TRBD2 (6 bases each). Deletions cut 8 bases from V and 9 bases from J, with 14 bases between. Germline CDR1 SQVTM, CDR2 ANQGSEA. The CDR3 runs to 11 residues. CDR3: CSHPGAFEQFF. CDR3 nucleotide sequence: TGCAGCCATCCGGGGGCGTTTGAGCAGTTCTTC.

V usage is TRBV7-2 and J usage is TRBJ2-5; D might be TRBD1 (5 bases). CDR1 and CDR2 from the germline V gene are SGHTA and FQGNSA. Trimming shortened V by 0 bases and J by 6 bases, and 8 bases separated the two germline ends. The CDR3 is made up of 13 amino acids. CDR3 DNA: TGTGCCAGCAGCTTAGCAGGGGTGAAGACCCAGTACTTC. Its protein is CASSLAGVKTQYF.

The gene calls are TRBV7-9 and TRBJ1-3, with TRBD1 as a possible D gene (5 bases). Germline CDR1 is SEHNR and CDR2 is FQNEAQ (reference sequence). V lost 2 bases and J lost 10, with 9 bases in between. This CDR3 is 12 amino acids long. The CDR3 nucleotides read TGTGCCAGCAGCTTATCGGGGGAAACCATATATTTT. Its translation: CASSLSGETIYF.

The chain is built from TRBV3-1 and TRBJ2-5, with a weak D call TRBD2 (6 bases). Per germline, CDR1 LGHDT and CDR2 YNNKEL (reference sequence). CDR3 length equals 16 residues. Between the trimmed V and J ends, which lost 4 bases and 2 bases, there was a span of 17 bases. CDR3 bases: TGTGCCAGCAGCCTCGCCGGAGGGGAGAAGCAAGAGACCCAGTACTTC. It encodes CASSLAGGEKQETQYF.

The rearrangement joins TRBV29-1 to TRBJ2-2; unclear D gene. V was clipped by 6 bases and J by 1 base, with 15 bases between them. This CDR3 contains 15 residues. Germline loops: CDR1 SQVTM, CDR2 ANQGSEA. Here the CDR3 reads CSVMTRQVNTGELFF. The CDR3 region has the DNA TGCAGCGTCATGACGCGGCAAGTGAACACCGGGGAGCTGTTTTTT.

The gene calls are TRBV3-1 and TRBJ2-2; 8 bases are a match to TRBD2. CDR3 length: 17 residues. The junction had 6 bases not matched to a gene; V was cut back by 3 bases and J by 0 bases. Germline V gene data show CDR1 as LGHDT and CDR2 as YNNKEL (reference sequence). CDR3 sequence reads: CASSHRLAYTNTGELFF. In DNA form, the CDR3 reads TGTGCCAGCAGCCATCGACTAGCGTATACGAACACCGGGGAGCTGTTTTTT.

The chain has TRBV4-1 and TRBJ2-1; D not resolved. The CDR3 covers 16 residues. Germline V gene sequence: CDR1 MGHRA, CDR2 YSYEKL. V lost 0 bases to trimming and J lost 7 bases, with 16 bases between them. CDR3 sequence reads: CASSQETLISPNEQFF. For the CDR3, the DNA is TGCGCCAGCAGCCAAGAAACACTCATCTCACCGAATGAGCAGTTCTTC.

The rearrangement links TRBV19 to TRBJ1-2; no clear D. The germline CDR1 and CDR2 sequences are LNHDA and SQIVND (reference sequence). The CDR3 length is 13 residues. V lost 7 bases and J 3 bases, leaving 12 bases between the germline ends. CDR3 amino acids: CASTADRYYGYTF. In DNA form, the CDR3 reads TGTGCCAGTACCGCGGACCGATACTATGGCTACACCTTC.

The rearrangement uses TRBV7-9 and TRBJ2-7; 8 bases map to TRBD1. J gave up 4 bases and V 6 bases, and 11 bases lay outside the gene matches. The CDR3 totals 15 residues. Per germline, CDR1 SEHNR and CDR2 FQNEAQ (reference sequence). The CDR3 DNA reads TGTGCCAGCAGTGATGGGTTGGACAGGGCTTACGAGCAGTACTTC. Amino acid sequence: CASSDGLDRAYEQYF.

This chain connects TRBV4-1 to TRBJ1-1, with no clear D. The CDR3 sequence is 14 residues long. Germline V gives CDR1 MGHRA, CDR2 YSYEKL. The V gene lost 0 bases and the J gene lost 3 bases, with 8 bases spanning the gap. The CDR3 DNA follows: TGCGCCAGCAGCCAAGATAACCCGGACACTGAAGCTTTCTTT. Translated: CASSQDNPDTEAFF.

The chain joins TRBV7-9 to TRBJ2-1, with 7 bases lining up with TRBD1. The CDR3 contains 14 residues. Germline assignment: CDR1 SEHNR and CDR2 FQNEAQ (reference sequence). The trim removed 6 bases at V and 6 bases at J, leaving 8 bases unmatched. This CDR3 is CASRHTGVANEQFF. The CDR3 DNA is TGTGCCAGCAGACATACAGGGGTGGCCAATGAGCAGTTCTTC.

V usage is TRBV5-4 and J usage is TRBJ2-1; 9 bases map to TRBD1. Trimming cost V 4 bases and J 5 bases; bases outside gene matches: 10. The germline V gene encodes CDR1 SGHNT and CDR2 YYREEE (reference sequence). The CDR3 spans 16 residues. In DNA, the CDR3 is TGTGCCAGCAGCCGAGACAGGGGGGGAGGACACAATGAGCAGTTCTTC. Translation: CASSRDRGGGHNEQFF.

The table lists this clonotype with a count of one. V is TRBV5-1 and J is TRBJ2-5; TRBD1 aligns across 8 bases. V trimming: 3 bases; J trimming: 2 bases; junction bases outside the gene matches: 3. The CDR3 extends over 14 amino acids. Germline V gene lookup returns CDR1 SGHRS and CDR2 YFSETQ. In nucleotides, the CDR3 is TGCGCCAGCAGCTGGAGGACAGGGCAAGAGACCCAGTACTTC. Amino acids: CASSWRTGQETQYF.

The chain links TRBV21-1 to TRBJ1-2; the D call in the table, TRBD1, was not verified against the DNA. TRBV21-1 is an annotated pseudogene. This CDR3 is 15 amino acids long. The CDR3 bases are TGTGCCAGCAGCGTCCGGGACAGGGAATCGTATGGCTACACCTTC. This gives the protein CASSVRDRESYGYTF.

This sequence joins TRBV12-3 or TRBV12-4 and TRBJ2-1; unclear D gene. V lost 4 bases and J lost 9, with 13 bases in between. The CDR3 extends over 13 amino acids. CDR3 sequence reads: CASSSPRDGEQFF. The CDR3 nucleotides are TGTGCCAGCAGTTCCCCCAGAGATGGTGAGCAGTTCTTC.

This clonotype came up a few times. The chain couples TRBV9 to TRBJ2-7; the D is unclear. The V and J ends lost 4 bases and 5 bases respectively, with 13 bases between them. Germline V lookup: CDR1 SGDLS, CDR2 YYNGEE. The CDR3 consists of 13 residues. The CDR3 spells CASSPRPRDEQYF. The DNA of the CDR3 is TGTGCCAGCAGCCCACGCCCGAGAGACGAGCAGTACTTC.

The rearrangement links TRBV6-2 or TRBV6-3 to TRBJ2-5; D remains ambiguous. The ends were cut back, 6 bases at V and 2 bases at J, with 4 bases in the middle. This CDR3 comprises 11 residues. From germline, CDR1 is MNHEY and CDR2 SVGEGT. CDR3 in DNA: TGTGCCAGCAGCACTCAAGAGACCCAGTACTTC. Its protein is CASSTQETQYF.

The chain has TRBV18 and TRBJ2-7; no definite D call. The germline V gene has CDR1 KGHSH and CDR2 LQKENI. The CDR3 spans 15 residues. The V end was cut by 2 bases, the J end by 3 bases, with 14 bases between. The chain's CDR3 is CASSPTADGDYEQYF. CDR3 DNA: TGTGCCAGCTCACCAACAGCAGACGGCGACTACGAGCAGTACTTC.

The V call is TRBV20-1, the J call TRBJ2-2; 12 bases match TRBD1. The germline V gene encodes CDR1 DFQATT and CDR2 SNEGSKA (reference sequence). The V segment lost 3 bases and the J segment 6 bases; nucleotides outside the gene matches: 5. The CDR3 is 15 residues long. The CDR3 nucleotides read TGCAGTGCTAGTGGGACAGGGGGCCAGCCCGGGGAGCTGTTTTTT. Its protein is CSASGTGGQPGELFF.

This chain joins TRBV5-1 and TRBJ2-3, with 7 bases aligning to TRBD2. Germline loops: CDR1 SGHRS, CDR2 YFSETQ. J gave up 6 bases and V 2 bases, and 6 bases lay outside the gene matches. CDR3 length equals 14 residues. DNA for the CDR3: TGCGCCAGCAGCTTTGGCGGGGGTCAGGATACGCAGTATTTT. Its protein is CASSFGGGQDTQYF.

V gene TRBV29-1 combines with J gene TRBJ1-4, with D maybe TRBD1 (5 bases). CDR1 and CDR2 (germline): SQVTM, ANQGSEA. The CDR3 has 17 residues. Trimming took off 0 bases at V and 4 bases at J, with 18 bases between the two ends. CDR3 protein: CSVEDGQGSGFNEKLFF. In DNA form, the CDR3 reads TGCAGCGTTGAAGACGGCCAGGGTAGTGGCTTTAATGAAAAACTGTTTTTT.

V and J are TRBV20-1 and TRBJ2-1, with TRBD1 identical over 9 bases. Germline V lookup: CDR1 DFQATT, CDR2 SNEGSKA (reference sequence). This CDR3 spans 15 amino acids. V lost 4 bases and J lost 6; bases outside the gene matches: 10. DNA for the CDR3: TGCAGTGCTACCGGGACAGGGCGCGATGGCAATGAGCAGTTCTTC. It yields the protein CSATGTGRDGNEQFF.

In regard to this clonotype: A much larger clone sits a single nucleotide away, making a read error possible. V and J are TRBV7-2 and TRBJ1-3, with 8 bases that match TRBD1. Germline V gene data show CDR1 as SGHTA and CDR2 as FQGNSA. The CDR3 loop spans 16 amino acids. CDR3 DNA: TGTGCCAGCAGCCCAACCCCAGGGGGCTCTGAAAACACCATATATTTT. Amino acids: CASSPTPGGSENTIYF.